These 29 T cell receptor beta chains originate from one sample sequenced in a study of blood T cell repertoires in COVID-19. Profiling relied on immunoSEQ multiplex PCR, and the TCRdb table lists in-frame clones only, not all of them. The sample includes tens of thousands of clones, over 65% of them seen just once. Sequenced input: peripheral blood. The origin of the receptors is a human donor with acute or convalescent COVID-19. The donor label of this sample is uncertain.

V gene TRBV5-3 combines with J gene TRBJ1-5; 8 nucleotides agree with TRBD1. TRBV5-3 is recorded as an ORF, its role being uncertain. The CDR3 sequence is 14 residues long. V lost 3 bases and J lost 3; bases outside the gene matches: 2. DNA for the CDR3: TGTGCCAGAAGCTGGGGACAGGTCAATCAGCCCCAGCATTTT. Its protein product is CARSWGQVNQPQHF.

This rearrangement joins TRBV28 to TRBJ2-2, with D tentatively TRBD2 (7 bases). CDR1 is MDHEN, CDR2 SYDVKM, per germline. V was shortened by 6 bases and J by 5 bases, with 16 bases between the two germline ends. This CDR3 contains 15 residues. The CDR3 protein is CASSLRGGKTGELFF. CDR3 bases: TGTGCCAGCAGCCTCAGGGGAGGGAAGACCGGGGAGCTGTTTTTT.

This chain links TRBV9 with TRBJ2-1, with 8 nucleotides matching TRBD1. Per the germline V gene, CDR1 is SGDLS and CDR2 is YYNGEE. The V segment lost 4 bases and the J segment 5 bases; nucleotides outside the gene matches: 8. The CDR3 runs to 15 residues. This CDR3 is CASSLGQGFNNEQFF. CDR3 DNA: TGTGCCAGCAGCCTCGGACAGGGCTTCAACAATGAGCAGTTCTTC.

This chain links TRBV2 with TRBJ2-5; a weak D match, TRBD2 (6 bases). The length of the CDR3 is 15 residues. Germline V gene lookup returns CDR1 SNHLY and CDR2 FYNNEI. V lost 4 bases and J 9 bases, leaving 21 bases between the germline ends. CDR3 protein: CASSAEGSGVGSQYF. CDR3 nucleotides: TGTGCCAGCAGTGCCGAGGGTAGCGGCGTAGGGTCCCAGTACTTC.

The gene calls are TRBV20-1 and TRBJ2-7; D is perhaps TRBD2 (6 bases). V was pared by 3 bases and J by 5 bases, with 14 bases between. The CDR3 sequence is 13 residues long. Germline V gene lookup returns CDR1 DFQATT and CDR2 SNEGSKA (reference sequence). CDR3 region: CSASVGSRNEQYF. Written as DNA, the CDR3 is TGCAGTGCTAGTGTCGGGAGCAGAAACGAGCAGTACTTC.

V usage is TRBV28 and J usage is TRBJ2-7; D possibly corresponds to TRBD2 (7 bases). This CDR3 is built from 16 residues. Per the germline V gene, CDR1 is MDHEN and CDR2 is SYDVKM. V dropped 6 bases and J dropped 4 bases, with 22 bases sitting between them. CDR3 sequence: CASSTDDRGAQYEQYV. The CDR3 DNA reads TGTGCCAGCAGCACTGACGACCGGGGGGCCCAATACGAGCAGTACGTC.

The chain is built from TRBV7-2 and TRBJ2-7; 7 positions match TRBD2. The CDR3 extends over 14 amino acids. With 3 bases clipped from V and 5 bases from J, the junction kept 7 bases outside the gene matches. Germline lookup yields CDR1 SGHTA and CDR2 FQGNSA. The CDR3 here is CASSFGTGRDEQYF. As DNA, the CDR3 is TGTGCCAGCAGCTTTGGGACTGGGAGGGACGAGCAGTACTTC.

The chain combines TRBV5-1 with TRBJ1-2; D not certain. CDR3 length equals 12 residues. Germline V gene lookup returns CDR1 SGHRS and CDR2 YFSETQ. The V and J ends lost 6 bases and 8 bases respectively, with 14 bases between them. CDR3 residues: CASTESSRGYTF. The CDR3 DNA reads as TGCGCCAGCACCGAGTCATCGAGGGGCTACACCTTC.

The chain links TRBV4-1 to TRBJ1-4; 8 nucleotides match TRBD1. CDR3 length: 16 amino acids. Germline values: CDR1 MGHRA, CDR2 YSYEKL. Trimming cost V 2 bases and J 6 bases; bases outside gene matches: 8. The CDR3 nucleotides are TGCGCCAGCAGCCAAACTTCCGGACAGGGATATGAAAAACTGTTTTTT. It is translated as CASSQTSGQGYEKLFF.

J is TRBJ2-1 and V is TRBV7-3; 8 nucleotides align to TRBD1. This CDR3 is built from 15 residues. Germline V gene sequence: CDR1 SGHTA, CDR2 FQGTGA. After removal of 5 bases from V and 5 bases from J, the junction contained 8 bases not matched to a gene. As DNA, the CDR3 is TGTGCCAGCAGCCCCCGGACAGGGAATGACAATGAGCAGTTCTTC. It specifies CASSPRTGNDNEQFF.

The chain carries TRBV7-2 and TRBJ1-2, with 7 bases identical to TRBD1. V lost 3 bases, J lost 6 bases, and 4 bases stayed unmatched. The CDR3 length is 13 residues. The germline gives CDR1 SGHTA, CDR2 FQGNSA. The CDR3, as DNA: TGTGCCAGCAGCTTTGGGACAGCGAATGGCTACACCTTC. It translates to CASSFGTANGYTF.

In its sample, this clone was seen once. The V call is TRBV10-1, the J call TRBJ1-4, with 7 bases aligning to TRBD1. V trimming: 5 bases; J trimming: 3 bases; junction bases outside the gene matches: 9. The CDR3 length is 16 residues. Germline V gene lookup returns CDR1 WNHNN and CDR2 SYGVQD (reference sequence). In DNA, the CDR3 is TGCGCCAGCAGTCTGACAGGGACAGAGGCTAATGAAAAACTGTTTTTT. Translation: CASSLTGTEANEKLFF.

A few counts support this clone. The chain recombines TRBV5-1 with TRBJ2-1, with D maybe TRBD2 (7 bases). The CDR3 runs to 15 residues. The germline gives CDR1 SGHRS, CDR2 YFSETQ. Trimming left V 4 bases short and J 7 bases short, with 18 bases between. CDR3 coding DNA: TGCGCCAGCAGCCCCCTCGCGGGGGCGATGAATGAGCAGTTCTTC. Its translation: CASSPLAGAMNEQFF.

This rearrangement joins TRBV5-6 to TRBJ1-6, with a possible D match to TRBD1 (5 bases). V lost 4 bases to trimming and J lost 7 bases, with 18 bases between them. Germline loops: CDR1 SGHDT, CDR2 YYEEEE. The CDR3 spans 16 residues. CDR3 amino acids: CASSGGTRTPNSPLHF. The CDR3 DNA is TGTGCCAGCAGCGGGGGGACTAGGACACCAAATTCACCCCTCCACTTT.

The chain has TRBV11-1 and TRBJ2-1; 11 bases align to TRBD2. This CDR3 contains 14 residues. The V segment lost 8 bases and the J segment 10 bases; nucleotides outside the gene matches: 10. Germline-derived CDR1 and CDR2 are SGHAT and FQDESV (reference sequence). For the CDR3, the DNA is TGTGCCAGCCGGAGAGGGACTAGCGGTGAGGAGCAGTTCTTC. Amino acid sequence: CASRRGTSGEEQFF.

V is TRBV5-1 and J is TRBJ1-1, with 10 bases aligning to TRBD1. This CDR3 has 14 amino acids. Germline lookup yields CDR1 SGHRS and CDR2 YFSETQ. The V gene end was trimmed by 7 bases and the J gene end by 4 bases; junction bases not matched to a gene: 7. CDR3 nucleotides: TGCGCCAGCTACCGGGACAGGGGCGTCACTGAAGCTTTCTTT. Residues: CASYRDRGVTEAFF.

The gene calls are TRBV19 and TRBJ2-2, with TRBD2 matching 10 bases. Germline V gives CDR1 LNHDA, CDR2 SQIVND (reference sequence). Trimming removed 6 bases from V and 5 bases from J; junction bases left unmatched: 6. The CDR3 runs 15 residues. The CDR3 sequence: CASRPSSGGTGELFF. The DNA of the CDR3 is TGTGCCAGTAGGCCCTCTAGCGGGGGTACCGGGGAGCTGTTTTTT.

The rearrangement uses TRBV10-2 and TRBJ2-1; TRBD2 aligns across 12 bases. V trimming: 5 bases; J trimming: 9 bases; junction bases outside the gene matches: 8. The CDR3 extends over 15 amino acids. Germline lookup yields CDR1 WSHSY and CDR2 SAAADI. The DNA for the CDR3 is TGCGCCAGCAGTTTACTAGCGGGGGGAGGTAGTGAGCAGTTCTTC. This gives the protein CASSLLAGGGSEQFF.

The gene calls are TRBV19 and TRBJ2-5; D may be TRBD1 (6 bases). V dropped 5 bases and J dropped 4 bases, with 8 bases sitting between them. CDR3 length equals 12 residues. Germline CDR1 is LNHDA and CDR2 is SQIVND (reference sequence). The CDR3 DNA is TGTGCCAGTAGTCAGGGGTCAGAGACCCAGTACTTC. Encoded protein: CASSQGSETQYF.

This chain links TRBV30 with TRBJ1-4; D gene ambiguous. V lost 2 bases and J 9 bases, leaving 16 bases between the germline ends. Per the germline V gene, CDR1 is GTSNPN and CDR2 is SVGIG (reference sequence). The CDR3 sequence is 14 residues long. CDR3: CAWSPEPLRKKLFF. CDR3 DNA sequence: TGTGCCTGGAGTCCCGAGCCACTGAGGAAAAAACTGTTTTTT. The full variable domain, completed using reference TRBV30 and TRBJ1-4, is SQTIHQWPATLVQPVGSPLSLECTVEGTSNPNLYWYRQAAGRGLQLLFYSVGIGQISSEVPQNLSASRPQDRQFILSSKKLLLSDSGFYLCAWSPEPLRKKLFFGSGTQLSVL.

This sequence joins TRBV30 and TRBJ2-6; 11 bases align to TRBD2. The V segment lost 4 bases and the J segment 0 bases; nucleotides outside the gene matches: 5. In germline, CDR1 is GTSNPN, CDR2 SVGIG (reference sequence). The CDR3 length is 17 residues. The CDR3 DNA is TGTGCCTGGACTAGCGGGAGGACAAACTCTGGGGCCAACGTCCTGACTTTC. Translation: CAWTSGRTNSGANVLTF.

The V and J genes are TRBV11-1 and TRBJ1-1; no clear D gene. This CDR3 is 14 amino acids long. CDR1 and CDR2 (germline): SGHAT, FQDESV (reference sequence). With 2 bases removed from V and 4 bases from J, the gap between germline ends came to 11 bases. The CDR3 DNA sequence: TGTGCCAGCAGCTTACTCGGAGGGAGCACTGAAGCTTTCTTT. Protein: CASSLLGGSTEAFF. Variable domain in full (rest from reference TRBV11-1 and TRBJ1-1): EAEVAQSPRYKITEKSQAVAFWCDPISGHATLYWYRQILGQGPELLVQFQDESVVDDSQLPKDRFSAERLKGVDSTLKIQPAELGDSAMYLCASSLLGGSTEAFFGQGTRLTVV.

About this clone: A single base separates this from a much larger clone, so it may be a read error. The chain employs TRBV11-1 and TRBJ2-2; tentatively, D is TRBD1 (5 bases). Germline-derived CDR1 and CDR2 are SGHAT and FQDESV (reference sequence). The CDR3 is 13 amino acids. The V gene lost 5 bases and the J gene lost 1 base, with 5 bases spanning the gap. CDR3 in DNA: TGTGCCAGCAGCGGACAGAACACCGGGGAGCTGTTTTTT. This encodes CASSGQNTGELFF.

The V and J genes are TRBV5-1 and TRBJ2-2; 12 bases are shared with TRBD2. V shed 1 base and J 4 bases; nucleotides not matched to a gene: 5. The CDR3 is 17 residues long. The germline gives CDR1 SGHRS, CDR2 YFSETQ. CDR3 region: CASSLLTSGGSTGELFF. In DNA, the CDR3 is TGCGCCAGCAGCTTGTTGACTAGCGGGGGAAGCACCGGGGAGCTGTTTTTT. The full variable domain, in which reference TRBV5-1 and TRBJ2-2 provide the parts outside the CDR3, is KAGVTQTPRYLIKTRGQQVTLSCSPISGHRSVSWYQQTPGQGLQFLFEYFSETQRNKGNFPGRFSGRQFSNSRSEMNVSTLELGDSALYLCASSLLTSGGSTGELFFGEGSRLTVL.

This clone was recorded only once. This chain links TRBV3-1 (or the pseudogene TRBV3-2) with TRBJ2-1; 8 nucleotides line up with TRBD2. The CDR3 runs to 14 residues. V was pared by 4 bases and J by 9 bases, with 8 bases of the junction left unmatched. Germline CDR1 LGHDT, CDR2 YNNKEL (reference sequence). Here the CDR3 reads CASSLQLAVGEQFF. CDR3 bases: TGTGCCAGCAGCCTACAACTAGCGGTGGGTGAGCAGTTCTTC.

The CDR3: CASSLALAVYNEQFF. As DNA, the CDR3 is TGTGCCAGCAGCTTAGCACTAGCGGTATACAATGAGCAGTTCTTC. The chain employs TRBV11-2 and TRBJ2-1; 8 nucleotides agree with TRBD2. The CDR3 length is 15 residues. In germline, CDR1 is SGHAT, CDR2 FQNNGV. J was trimmed by 4 bases and V by 1 base; bases with no gene match: 3.

A few counts support this clone. The V call is TRBV19, the J call TRBJ2-1; 8 nucleotides line up with TRBD1. The CDR3 has 16 amino acids. V dropped 9 bases and J dropped 10; count of bases not matched to a gene: 20. Germline assignment: CDR1 LNHDA and CDR2 SQIVND (reference sequence). The CDR3 bases are TGTGCCAGCTCCCCCACCGGCGCAGGGGGCATCGAAGAGCAGTTCTTC. The encoded protein is CASSPTGAGGIEEQFF.

The chain joins TRBV24-1 to TRBJ1-2; TRBD1 is a possible D gene (5 bases). V was clipped by 3 bases and J by 4 bases, with 11 bases between them. The V gene's germline CDR1 is KGHDR and CDR2 SFDVKD. This CDR3 contains 14 residues. This chain's CDR3 is CATSDTGTPYGYTF. The DNA for the CDR3 is TGTGCCACCAGTGATACCGGGACTCCCTATGGCTACACCTTC.

The chain couples TRBV4-1 to TRBJ1-5; tentative D call: TRBD1 (6 bases). The CDR3 is 16 amino acids. Germline V gives CDR1 MGHRA, CDR2 YSYEKL. V was pared by 1 base and J by 3 bases, with 13 bases between. The CDR3 protein is CASSQGIAGANQPQHF. The DNA for the CDR3 is TGCGCCAGCAGCCAAGGCATTGCAGGGGCCAATCAGCCCCAGCATTTT.